Listed here are 21 T cell receptor beta chains from one sample, sequenced in a study of blood T cell repertoires in COVID-19. Method: immunoSEQ multiplex PCR; TCRdb's copy keeps in-frame clones and lacks some. The sample contains under 300,000 clones, roughly 86% of which appear only once. The sample was peripheral blood. The origin of the receptors is a man aged 50 to 59 with acute or convalescent COVID-19.

CDR3 sequence reads: CASRRDRAYNEQFF. As DNA, the CDR3 is TGTGCCAGCAGACGCGACAGGGCCTACAATGAGCAGTTCTTC. This chain connects TRBV6-5 to TRBJ2-1; TRBD1 matches at 7 bases. In germline, CDR1 is MNHEY, CDR2 SVGAGI. The ends lost 6 bases at V and 2 bases at J; junction bases unmatched: 4. The CDR3 extends over 14 amino acids.

The chain couples TRBV19 to TRBJ2-3, with 16 positions matching TRBD2. V shed 5 bases, J shed 5 bases, and the junction held 13 bases outside the gene matches. CDR3 length: 19 residues. CDR1 is LNHDA, CDR2 SQIVND, per germline (reference sequence). The CDR3 region is CASSDRPGLAGGARDTQYF. The CDR3 nucleotides read TGTGCCAGTAGTGACCGCCCGGGACTAGCGGGGGGGGCAAGAGATACGCAGTATTTT.

This chain uses TRBV28 with TRBJ2-1; a weak D match, TRBD1 (6 bases). Germline values: CDR1 MDHEN, CDR2 SYDVKM. The V gene lost 7 bases and the J gene lost 5 bases, with 15 bases spanning the gap. The CDR3 length is 14 residues. The CDR3 here is CASTFRGPHNEQFF. The CDR3 DNA is TGTGCCAGCACCTTCAGGGGACCACACAATGAGCAGTTCTTC.

V usage is TRBV9 and J usage is TRBJ2-5; TRBD1 agrees at 9 bases. Trimming cost V 5 bases and J 4 bases; bases outside gene matches: 6. From germline, CDR1 is SGDLS and CDR2 YYNGEE. This CDR3 region has 14 residues. CDR3 sequence reads: CASSPGTGRETQYF. The CDR3, as DNA: TGTGCCAGCAGTCCCGGGACAGGGCGAGAGACCCAGTACTTC. The full variable domain, with the rest looked up from reference TRBV9 and TRBJ2-5, is DSGVTQTPKHLITATGQRVTLRCSPRSGDLSVYWYQQSLDQGLQFLIQYYNGEERAKGNILERFSAQQFPDLHSELNLSSLELGDSALYFCASSPGTGRETQYFGPGTRLLVL.

The chain has TRBV5-1 and TRBJ2-7, with a weak D call TRBD1 (5 bases). CDR3 size: 14 residues. Trimming shortened V by 2 bases and J by 2 bases, and 11 bases separated the two germline ends. Looked up from germline, CDR1 is SGHRS and CDR2 is YFSETQ. CDR3 coding DNA: TGCGCCAGCAGCTTCAGAGACAGTACCTACGAGCAGTACTTC. Its protein product is CASSFRDSTYEQYF.

The chain combines TRBV19 with TRBJ1-5, with D hard to call. The V gene lost 8 bases and the J gene lost 2 bases, with 7 bases spanning the gap. The CDR3 length is 12 residues. The germline V gene has CDR1 LNHDA and CDR2 SQIVND (reference sequence). The CDR3 DNA follows: TGTGCCAGTGCGCATCGCAATCAGCCCCAGCATTTT. Translating gives CASAHRNQPQHF.

This clone is a singleton in its sample. V gene TRBV23-1 combines with J gene TRBJ1-5; no firm D call. TRBV23-1 is assigned to the ORF class and has an uncertain function. Trimming pared 9 bases from V and 6 bases from J, leaving 18 bases between. The CDR3 is 14 residues long. The CDR3 here is CARTQDTMAQPQHF. For the CDR3, the DNA is TGCGCCAGAACCCAGGATACAATGGCTCAGCCCCAGCATTTT.

The sample holds a few counts of this clone. The V and J genes are TRBV15 and TRBJ2-5; TRBD1 might be the D (5 bases). The germline V gene has CDR1 LNHNV and CDR2 YYDKDF (reference sequence). Between the trimmed V and J ends, which lost 5 bases and 7 bases, there was a span of 11 bases. The CDR3 has 12 amino acids. The CDR3 sequence: CATSPYRGTQYF. The CDR3 nucleotides read TGTGCCACCAGCCCGTATAGGGGGACCCAGTACTTC.

This rearrangement joins TRBV10-3 to TRBJ1-1; D ambiguous. The CDR3 is 13 amino acids. Germline assignment: CDR1 ENHRY and CDR2 SYGVKD. Deletions cut 9 bases from V and 1 base from J, with 12 bases between. The CDR3 spells CAIRHGPNTEAFF. CDR3 nucleotide sequence: TGTGCCATACGACATGGCCCGAACACTGAAGCTTTCTTT.

The rearrangement links TRBV7-3 to TRBJ1-5, with D unresolved. The CDR3 has 13 amino acids. V lost 5 bases and J 3 bases, leaving 8 bases between the germline ends. Per the germline V gene, CDR1 is SGHTA and CDR2 is FQGTGA. The CDR3 nucleotides are TGTGCCAGCAGCGAGGGCCTCAATCAGCCCCAGCATTTT. Translation: CASSEGLNQPQHF. The variable domain in full, completed from reference TRBV7-3 and TRBJ1-5, reads GAGVSQTPSNKVTEKGKYVELRCDPISGHTALYWYRQSLGQGPEFLIYFQGTGAADDSGLPNDRFFAVRPEGSVSTLKIQRTERGDSAVYLCASSEGLNQPQHFGDGTRLSIL.

V gene TRBV20-1 combines with J gene TRBJ2-1; 7 bases are a match to TRBD2. The germline CDR1 and CDR2 sequences are DFQATT and SNEGSKA (reference sequence). V dropped 3 bases and J dropped 8; count of bases not matched to a gene: 4. CDR3 length: 12 residues. The CDR3 region has the DNA TGCAGTGCTAGTCCCGGGAGGCATGAGCAGTTCTTC. It specifies CSASPGRHEQFF.

This chain joins TRBV10-1 and TRBJ2-2; 11 positions match TRBD1. V shed 0 bases, J shed 2 bases, and the junction held 8 bases outside the gene matches. The germline gives CDR1 WNHNN, CDR2 SYGVQD (reference sequence). This CDR3 contains 19 residues. The CDR3 nucleotides read TGCGCCAGCAGTGAGTCGAGGACAGGGGGCAAGAAAAACACCGGGGAGCTGTTTTTT. This gives the protein CASSESRTGGKKNTGELFF.

The rearrangement joins TRBV4-1 to TRBJ2-3; possible D gene TRBD1, 6 bases. The CDR3 spans 15 residues. Trimming took 2 bases from V and 0 from J, leaving 9 bases between them. CDR1 and CDR2 (germline): MGHRA, YSYEKL. The CDR3 reads CASSQTGQSTDTQYF. As DNA, the CDR3 is TGCGCCAGCAGCCAAACCGGACAGAGCACAGATACGCAGTATTTT.

V and J are TRBV7-9 and TRBJ2-7; D may be TRBD1 (8 bases). Trimming left V 5 bases short and J 6 bases short, with 23 bases between. There are 16 residues in the CDR3. Germline assignment: CDR1 SEHNR and CDR2 FQNEAQ (reference sequence). The CDR3 is CASSLGRGQVMGEQYF. Written as DNA, the CDR3 is TGTGCCAGCAGCCTAGGGAGGGGACAGGTAATGGGCGAGCAGTACTTC.

The chain uses TRBV28 and TRBJ1-1; possible D gene TRBD1, 5 bases. CDR3 size: 13 residues. V shed 5 bases and J shed 5 bases, with 12 bases lying between them. Germline values: CDR1 MDHEN, CDR2 SYDVKM. CDR3 sequence (DNA): TGTGCCAGCAGTACAATAGGGGCGACTGAAGCTTTCTTT. This encodes CASSTIGATEAFF.

V gene TRBV29-1 combines with J gene TRBJ1-2; D remains ambiguous. V was trimmed by 4 bases and J by 1 base, leaving 7 bases between them. This CDR3 is built from 12 residues. Germline V CDR1 and CDR2: SQVTM, ANQGSEA. CDR3 sequence: CSVVVGNYGYTF. The CDR3 region has the DNA TGCAGCGTTGTTGTCGGTAACTATGGCTACACCTTC.

The genes are TRBV13 and TRBJ2-3; D unclear. Germline assignment: CDR1 PRHDT and CDR2 FYEKMQ (reference sequence). The CDR3 runs 14 residues. The V and J ends lost 2 bases and 1 base respectively, with 7 bases between them. The CDR3, as DNA: TGTGCCAGCAGCTTACTTTCGGGCACAGATACGCAGTATTTT. Its protein product is CASSLLSGTDTQYF.

The CDR3 DNA follows: TGTGCCAGCAGTTCTTGGGGGACAGGGGCGTATGGCTACACCTTC. This codes for CASSSWGTGAYGYTF. The rearrangement links TRBV6-5 to TRBJ1-2, with 10 nucleotides matching TRBD1. Germline assignment: CDR1 MNHEY and CDR2 SVGAGI. Trimming at V came to 4 bases and at J to 5 bases, leaving 7 bases not matched to a gene. The CDR3 consists of 15 residues.

This clone was observed many times. The chain couples TRBV10-1 to TRBJ1-2; 9 bases fit TRBD1. Unmatched junction bases numbered 6, after V lost 3 bases and J lost 7 bases. This CDR3 has 14 residues. Germline CDR1 and CDR2: WNHNN and SYGVQD (reference sequence). The CDR3, as DNA: TGCGCCAGCAGTGATTCGGGACAGGGAGGTGGCTACACCTTC. Translating it yields CASSDSGQGGGYTF.

The J gene is TRBJ2-2, the V gene TRBV18, with 9 positions matching TRBD1. This CDR3 is built from 16 residues. Unmatched junction bases numbered 3, after V lost 1 base and J lost 3 bases. The germline CDR1 and CDR2 sequences are KGHSH and LQKENI. CDR3 residues: CASSPRTGADTGELFF. The CDR3 DNA reads TGTGCCAGCTCACCACGGACAGGGGCCGACACCGGGGAGCTGTTTTTT.

The J gene is TRBJ1-2, the V gene TRBV27, with 8 bases identical to TRBD1. J was trimmed by 3 bases and V by 6 bases; bases with no gene match: 9. This CDR3 has 15 amino acids. Germline CDR1 reads MNHEY; CDR2 reads SMNVEV (reference sequence). CDR3 amino acids: CASRTQTGADYGYTF. The CDR3 DNA reads as TGTGCCAGCAGGACCCAGACAGGGGCGGACTATGGCTACACCTTC.